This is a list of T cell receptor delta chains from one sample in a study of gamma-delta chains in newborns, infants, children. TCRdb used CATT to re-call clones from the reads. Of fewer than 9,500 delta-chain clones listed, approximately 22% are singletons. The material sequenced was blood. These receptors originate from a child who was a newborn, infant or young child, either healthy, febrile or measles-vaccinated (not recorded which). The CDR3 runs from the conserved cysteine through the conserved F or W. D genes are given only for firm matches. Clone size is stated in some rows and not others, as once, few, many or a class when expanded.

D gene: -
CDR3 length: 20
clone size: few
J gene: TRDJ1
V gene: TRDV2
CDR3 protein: CACDTVATGNNDPYTDKLIF
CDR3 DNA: TGTGCCTGTGACACCGTAGCTACCGGGAACAACGATCCTTACACCGATAAACTCATCTTT

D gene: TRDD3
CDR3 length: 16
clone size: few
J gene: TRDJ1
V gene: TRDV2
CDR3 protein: CACDTVGNGGYARLIF
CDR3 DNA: TGTGCCTGTGACACCGTTGGCAATGGGGGATACGCTAGACTCATCTTT

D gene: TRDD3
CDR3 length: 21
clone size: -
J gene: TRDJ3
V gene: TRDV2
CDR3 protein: CACDTVLGELHSSWDTRQMFF
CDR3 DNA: TGTGCCTGTGACACCGTACTGGGGGAACTCCATAGCTCCTGGGACACCCGACAGATGTTTTTC

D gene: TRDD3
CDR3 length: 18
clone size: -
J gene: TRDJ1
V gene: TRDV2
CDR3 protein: CACDTLGGGIRGTDKLIF
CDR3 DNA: TGTGCCTGTGACACTCTCGGGGGGGGGATACGTGGGACCGATAAACTCATCTTT

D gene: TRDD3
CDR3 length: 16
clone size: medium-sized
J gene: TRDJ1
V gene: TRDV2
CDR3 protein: CACDTVGTGGYAKLIF
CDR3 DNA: TGTGCCTGTGACACCGTTGGTACTGGGGGATACGCTAAACTCATCTTT

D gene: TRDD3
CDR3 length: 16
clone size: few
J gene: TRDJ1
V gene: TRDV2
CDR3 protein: CACDTLGDEVTDKLIF
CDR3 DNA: TGTGCCTGTGACACACTGGGGGATGAAGTCACCGATAAACTCATCTTT

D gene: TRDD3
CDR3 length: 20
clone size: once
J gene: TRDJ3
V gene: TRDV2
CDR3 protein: CACDTVLGDTGSWDTRQMFF
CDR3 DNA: TGTGCCTGTGACACAGTACTGGGGGATACCGGCTCCTGGGACACCCGACAGATGTTTTTC

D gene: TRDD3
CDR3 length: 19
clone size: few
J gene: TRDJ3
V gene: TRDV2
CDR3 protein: CACDVTGGKSSWDTRQMFF
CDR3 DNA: TGTGCCTGTGACGTTACTGGGGGAAAGAGCTCCTGGGACACCCGACAGATGTTTTTC

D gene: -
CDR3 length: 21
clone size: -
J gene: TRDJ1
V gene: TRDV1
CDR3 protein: CALGELPTCLVDTLSTDKLIF
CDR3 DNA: TGTGCTCTTGGGGAACTTCCTACTTGTCTGGTGGATACTCTTTCGACCGATAAACTCATCTTT

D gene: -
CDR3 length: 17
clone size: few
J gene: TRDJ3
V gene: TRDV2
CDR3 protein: CACDASWGSWDTRQMFF
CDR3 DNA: TGTGCCTGTGACGCAAGCTGGGGCTCCTGGGACACCCGACAAATGTTTTTC

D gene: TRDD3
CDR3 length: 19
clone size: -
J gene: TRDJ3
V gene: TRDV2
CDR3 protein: CACDPVLGDDSWDTRQMFF
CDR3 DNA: TGTGCCTGTGACCCAGTACTGGGGGACGACTCCTGGGACACCCGACAGATGTTTTTC

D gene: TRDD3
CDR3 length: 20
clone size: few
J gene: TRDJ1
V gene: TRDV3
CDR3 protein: CAWSYCGGYASGTVPDKLIF
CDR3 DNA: TGTGCCTGGTCCTACTGTGGGGGATACGCCTCGGGTACCGTACCCGATAAACTCATCTTT

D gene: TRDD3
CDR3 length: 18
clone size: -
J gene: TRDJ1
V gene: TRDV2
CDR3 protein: CASLPLTGGPAYTDKLIF
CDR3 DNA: TGTGCCTCACTCCCCCTTACTGGGGGACCCGCGTACACCGATAAACTCATCTTT

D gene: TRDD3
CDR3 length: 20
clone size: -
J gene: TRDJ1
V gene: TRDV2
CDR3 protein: CACDPLVLGDTYFGTDKLIF
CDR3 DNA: TGTGCCTGTGACCCTCTTGTACTGGGGGATACCTATTTTGGCACCGATAAACTCATCTTT

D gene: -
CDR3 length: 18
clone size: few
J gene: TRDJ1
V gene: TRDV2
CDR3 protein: CACDTVSDGSRESDKPIF
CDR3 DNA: TGTGCCTGTGACACCGTGAGTGATGGATCTAGGGAATCCGATAAACCCATCTTT

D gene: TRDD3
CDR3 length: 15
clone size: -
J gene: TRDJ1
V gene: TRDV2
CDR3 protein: CACDGLGDTNDKLIF
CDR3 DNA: TGTGCCTGTGACGGACTGGGGGATACAAACGATAAACTCATCTTT

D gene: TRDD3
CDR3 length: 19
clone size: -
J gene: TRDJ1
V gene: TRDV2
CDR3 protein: CACDSVESSTGGPTDKLIF
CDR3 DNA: TGTGCCTGTGACAGCGTAGAATCCTCTACTGGGGGACCCACCGATAAACTCATCTTT

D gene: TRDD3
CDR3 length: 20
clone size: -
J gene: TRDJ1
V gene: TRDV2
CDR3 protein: CACDTVTGGYQGMLTDKLIF
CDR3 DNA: TGTGCCTGTGACACGGTAACTGGGGGTTACCAAGGGATGTTGACCGATAAACTCATCTTT

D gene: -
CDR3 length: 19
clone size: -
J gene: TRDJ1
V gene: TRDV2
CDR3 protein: CACDPLPLLGAEYTDKLIF
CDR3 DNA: TGTGCCTGTGACCCCCTTCCTCTACTGGGGGCCGAGTACACCGATAAACTCATCTTT

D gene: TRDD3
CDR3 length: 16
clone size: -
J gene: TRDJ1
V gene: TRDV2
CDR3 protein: CACDTLSGGYADKLIF
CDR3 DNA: TGTGCCTGTGACACCCTTAGTGGGGGATACGCCGATAAACTCATCTTT

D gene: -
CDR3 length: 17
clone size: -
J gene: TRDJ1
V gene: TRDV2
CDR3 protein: CACDTVGEVREADKLIF
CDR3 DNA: TGTGCCTGTGACACCGTGGGCGAAGTTCGGGAAGCCGATAAACTCATCTTT

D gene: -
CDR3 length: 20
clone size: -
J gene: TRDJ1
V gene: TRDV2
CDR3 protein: CACEPLNSRSGAGYTDKLIF
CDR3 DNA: TGTGCCTGCGAACCATTAAATTCGCGGTCTGGGGCCGGCTACACCGATAAACTCATCTTT

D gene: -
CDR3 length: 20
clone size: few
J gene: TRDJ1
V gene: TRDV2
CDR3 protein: CACDTIPTRDTRKGTDKLIF
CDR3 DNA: TGTGCCTGTGACACGATTCCTACAAGGGATACGCGGAAGGGGACCGATAAACTCATCTTT

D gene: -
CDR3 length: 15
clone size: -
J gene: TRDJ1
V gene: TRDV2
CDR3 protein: CACDTVGRNTDKLIF
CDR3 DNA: TGTGCCTGTGACACCGTGGGGAGAAACACCGATAAACTCATCTTT

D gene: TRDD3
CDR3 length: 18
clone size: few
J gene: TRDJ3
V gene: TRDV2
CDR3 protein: CACAALGESSWDTRQMFF
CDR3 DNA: TGTGCCTGTGCCGCCCTGGGGGAAAGCTCCTGGGACACCCGACAGATGTTTTTC

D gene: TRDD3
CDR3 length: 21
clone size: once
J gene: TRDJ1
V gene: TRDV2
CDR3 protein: CACDLLAPISTGGSHTDKLIF
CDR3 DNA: TGTGCCTGTGACTTATTGGCCCCCATCTCTACTGGGGGATCCCACACCGATAAACTCATCTTT

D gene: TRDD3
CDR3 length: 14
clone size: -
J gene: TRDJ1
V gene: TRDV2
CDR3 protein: CAWDTLGDIGKLIF
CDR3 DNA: TGTGCCTGGGACACACTGGGGGATATCGGGAAACTCATCTTT

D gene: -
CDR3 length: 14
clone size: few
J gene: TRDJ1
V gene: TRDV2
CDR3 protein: CACDTIGGMDKLIF
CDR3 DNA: TGCGCCTGTGACACCATAGGGGGTATGGATAAACTCATCTTT

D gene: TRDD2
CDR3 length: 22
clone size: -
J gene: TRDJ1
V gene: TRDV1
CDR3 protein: CALGVHSLPTSIWGSYTDKLIF
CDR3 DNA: TGTGCTCTTGGGGTCCATTCCCTTCCTACGTCAATCTGGGGGTCCTACACCGATAAACTCATCTTT

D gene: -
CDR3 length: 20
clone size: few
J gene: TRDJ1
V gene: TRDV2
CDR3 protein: CACDKLPSPLGLEATDKLIF
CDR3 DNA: TGTGCCTGTGACAAGCTTCCTTCGCCATTGGGACTAGAGGCGACCGATAAACTCATCTTT

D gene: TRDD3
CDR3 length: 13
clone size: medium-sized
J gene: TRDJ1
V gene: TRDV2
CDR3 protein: CACDVLGDDKLIF
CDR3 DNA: TGTGCCTGTGACGTACTGGGGGATGATAAACTCATCTTT

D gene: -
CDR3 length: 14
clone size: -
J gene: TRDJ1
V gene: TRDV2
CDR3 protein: CACDTVWNDAKLIF
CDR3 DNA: TGTGCCTGTGACACCGTATGGAACGACGCTAAACTCATCTTT

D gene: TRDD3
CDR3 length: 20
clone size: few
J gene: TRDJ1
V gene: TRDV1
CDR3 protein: CALGDSRLFVLGDSRNKLIF
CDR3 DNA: TGTGCTCTTGGGGACTCCCGCCTCTTCGTACTGGGGGATTCGAGGAATAAACTCATCTTT

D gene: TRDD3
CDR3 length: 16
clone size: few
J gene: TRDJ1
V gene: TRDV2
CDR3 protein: CACDVLGSRYTDKLIF
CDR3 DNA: TGTGCCTGTGACGTACTGGGGTCTCGGTACACCGATAAACTCATCTTT

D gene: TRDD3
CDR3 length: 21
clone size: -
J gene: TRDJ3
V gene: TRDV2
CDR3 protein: CACDTEFLLGDTAWDTRQMFF
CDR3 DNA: TGTGCCTGTGACACCGAGTTCCTGCTGGGGGATACGGCCTGGGACACCCGACAGATGTTTTTC

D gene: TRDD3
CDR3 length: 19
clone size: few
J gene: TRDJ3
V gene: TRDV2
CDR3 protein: CACDTVELGDLQDARQMFF
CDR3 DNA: TGTGCCTGTGACACCGTTGAACTGGGGGACCTCCAGGACGCCCGACAGATGTTTTTC

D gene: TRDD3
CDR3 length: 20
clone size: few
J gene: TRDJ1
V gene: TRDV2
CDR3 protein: CACDPATGGTAKLYTDKLIF
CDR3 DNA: TGTGCCTGTGACCCCGCGACTGGGGGAACTGCGAAACTGTACACCGATAAACTCATCTTT

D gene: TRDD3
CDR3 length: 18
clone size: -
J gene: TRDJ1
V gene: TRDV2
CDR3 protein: CACDTVLLGDTRGDKLIF
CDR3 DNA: TGTGCCTGTGACACCGTCCTACTGGGGGATACGCGAGGCGATAAACTCATCTTT

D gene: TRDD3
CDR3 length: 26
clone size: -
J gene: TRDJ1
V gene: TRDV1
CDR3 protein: CALGVLSGSLGDRTGGSEWATDKLIF
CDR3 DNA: TGTGCTCTTGGGGTCCTTTCGGGGAGTCTGGGGGATAGAACTGGGGGATCGGAGTGGGCCACCGATAAACTCATCTTT

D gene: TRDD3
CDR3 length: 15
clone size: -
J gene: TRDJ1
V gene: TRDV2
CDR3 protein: CACDRLGALTDKLIF
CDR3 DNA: TGTGCCTGTGACAGACTGGGGGCTCTCACCGATAAACTCATCTTT

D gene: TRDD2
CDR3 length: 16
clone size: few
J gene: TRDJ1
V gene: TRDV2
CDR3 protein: CACDVLPSSEPDKLIF
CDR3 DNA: TGTGCCTGTGACGTCCTTCCTTCTAGTGAACCCGATAAACTCATCTTT

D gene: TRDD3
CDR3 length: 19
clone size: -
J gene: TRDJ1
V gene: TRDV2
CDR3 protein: CACEALGGGYGAYTDKLIF
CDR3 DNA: TGTGCCTGTGAAGCACTTGGTGGGGGATACGGCGCGTACACCGATAAACTCATCTTT

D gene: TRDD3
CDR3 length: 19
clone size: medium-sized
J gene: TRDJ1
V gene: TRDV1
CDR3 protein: CALGELVHFWGMYTDKLIF
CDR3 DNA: TGTGCTCTTGGGGAACTAGTTCACTTTTGGGGGATGTACACCGATAAACTCATCTTT

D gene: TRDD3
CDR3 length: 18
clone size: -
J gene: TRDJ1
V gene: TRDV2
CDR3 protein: CACDTVGLGDKGTDKLIF
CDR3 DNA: TGTGCCTGTGACACGGTAGGACTGGGGGATAAGGGGACCGATAAACTCATCTTT

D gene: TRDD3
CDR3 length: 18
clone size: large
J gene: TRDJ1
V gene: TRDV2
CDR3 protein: CACDTILLGAKYTDKLIF
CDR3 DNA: TGTGCCTGTGACACCATCCTACTGGGGGCCAAGTACACCGATAAACTCATCTTT